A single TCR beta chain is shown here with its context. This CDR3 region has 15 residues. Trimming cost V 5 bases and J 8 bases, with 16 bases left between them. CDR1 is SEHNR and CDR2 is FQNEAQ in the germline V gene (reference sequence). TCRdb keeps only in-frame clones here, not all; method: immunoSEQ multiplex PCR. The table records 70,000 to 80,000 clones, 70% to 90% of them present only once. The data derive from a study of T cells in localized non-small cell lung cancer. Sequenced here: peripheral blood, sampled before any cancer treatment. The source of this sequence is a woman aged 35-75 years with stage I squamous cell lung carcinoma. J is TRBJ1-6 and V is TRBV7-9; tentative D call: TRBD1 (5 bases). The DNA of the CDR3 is TGTGCCAGCAGCATTTCCCAGGGTTATGATTCACCCCTCCACTTT. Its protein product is CASSISQGYDSPLHF.